This TCR beta chain stems from a study of tumor-infiltrating lymphocytes in primary liver carcinoma. The germline V and J ends were trimmed by 8 bases and 4 bases, with 18 bases remaining between them. The length of the CDR3 is 14 residues. Blood RNA originated from unsorted whole blood, with germline DNA additionally extracted. Starting material of 450 to 550 ng total RNA yielded TCR beta cDNA via a constant-region primer. ARM-PCR was slightly modified, and three nested multiplex PCR rounds with it gave rise to the TCR beta libraries. Use of TRBV1-TRBV30 forward primers with a C-beta reverse primer characterized the first two PCR rounds, which lasted around 9 cycles each. TCRdb re-derived calls from the multiplex PCR reads in MiXCR, one entry per CDR3 protein. The sample has 300,000 to 350,000 distinct CDR3 sequences; about 50% are singletons.

The sequence was obtained from a woman under 40 with primary liver carcinoma and hepatitis B virus infection. Sequencing was performed on peripheral blood. The V gene is TRBV12-3 or TRBV12-4, the J gene TRBJ2-7, with TRBD1 as a possible D gene (6 bases). The CDR3 DNA reads TGTGCCAGCTGTTGGTGGGACACATTGTACGAGCAGTACTTC. Encoded protein: CASCWWDTLYEQYF.